These 3 T cell receptor beta chains were all obtained from the same sample, sequenced in a study of T cell changes during pregnancy in multiple sclerosis. Only in-frame clones appear in the TCRdb table, and some are missing; sequencing was by immunoSEQ multiplex PCR. This table has fewer than 50,000 clones, 80% to 95% appearing once. The material sequenced was CD8+ T cells from peripheral blood mononuclear cells, taken in the first trimester of pregnancy. These receptors came from a female donor with multiple sclerosis, enrolled in a pregnancy study.

This chain connects TRBV9 to TRBJ2-2; the match to TRBD1 covers 7 bases. V shed 5 bases, J shed 1 base, and the junction held 5 bases outside the gene matches. In germline, CDR1 is SGDLS, CDR2 YYNGEE. This CDR3 is 15 amino acids long. In DNA, the CDR3 is TGTGCCAGCAGGGGAACAGGGGAGAACACCGGGGAGCTGTTTTTT. Translating gives CASRGTGENTGELFF.

The V gene is TRBV19, the J gene TRBJ2-4, with 7 bases that match TRBD2. CDR1 and CDR2 from the germline V gene are LNHDA and SQIVND (reference sequence). The CDR3 spans 14 residues. V lost 3 bases, J lost 8 bases, and 7 bases stayed unmatched. The CDR3 loop is CASSIWGGEDIQYF. The CDR3, as DNA: TGTGCCAGTAGTATTTGGGGGGGGGAGGACATTCAGTACTTC.

V is TRBV9 and J is TRBJ2-7, with 7 nucleotides matching TRBD1. Germline V gives CDR1 SGDLS, CDR2 YYNGEE. The CDR3 totals 15 residues. Unmatched junction bases numbered 10, after V lost 4 bases and J lost 3 bases. CDR3 region: CASSLGQAHHYEQYF. In nucleotides, the CDR3 is TGTGCCAGCAGCCTCGGACAGGCACACCACTACGAGCAGTACTTC.